The 29 T cell receptor beta chains below come from one sample, sequenced in a study of T cells in Graves' hyperthyroidism and ophthalmopathy. Amplified TCR beta CDR3 regions came from RNA transcripts. HTBI primers were employed in a first-round RT-PCR of the TCR CDR3. MiXCR was run by TCRdb on the multiplex PCR reads, yielding one entry per CDR3 protein. The sample records about 98,000 distinct CDR3 sequences, about 37% being singletons. Sequencing was carried out using peripheral blood or thyroid tissue (not recorded which). The receptors derive from a woman in her 30s with Graves' hyperthyroidism.

This clonotype was seen at least ten times. The chain links TRBV5-1 to TRBJ2-5; D not resolved. The CDR3 spans 14 residues. V gave up 0 bases and J gave up 0 bases, with 6 bases separating them. Germline V gene lookup returns CDR1 SGHRS and CDR2 YFSETQ. The CDR3 nucleotides read TGCGCCAGCAGCTTGGTACCGGACCAAGAGACCCAGTACTTC. It yields the protein CASSLVPDQETQYF.

Only a few counts were recorded for this clonotype. With a much larger clone just one base away, this may be a read error. The conserved closing phenylalanine or tryptophan is absent in this CDR3, likely reflecting a read error. This chain connects TRBV6-5 to TRBJ2-7; TRBD1 aligns across 8 bases. This CDR3 is built from 14 residues. Germline CDR1 reads MNHEY; CDR2 reads SVGAGI. The V segment lost 5 bases and the J segment 5 bases; nucleotides outside the gene matches: 8. The CDR3 sequence: CASSLRTGLDEQYS. CDR3 in DNA: TGTGCCAGCAGTCTTCGGACAGGGTTGGACGAGCAGTACTCC.

The CDR3 nucleotides read TGTGCCAGCAACCAATCGCCCCTCCACACTGAAGCTTTCTTT. Its translation: CASNQSPLHTEAFF. The chain uses TRBV27 and TRBJ1-1; D call uncertain. CDR3 length: 14 amino acids. Trimming took 7 bases from V and 3 from J, leaving 15 bases between them. Germline V gene sequence: CDR1 MNHEY, CDR2 SMNVEV (reference sequence).

This clonotype is a singleton in its sample. A clone one base away is much larger, so this may be a read error. The V gene is TRBV7-9, the J gene TRBJ1-1, with D possibly matching TRBD1 (5 bases). The germline gives CDR1 SEHNR, CDR2 FQNEAQ (reference sequence). The CDR3 is 16 amino acids. The CDR3, as DNA: TGCGCCAGCAGCTCAATCCCGGGACCTCAGAACACTGAAGCTCTCTTT. Translation gives CASSSIPGPQNTEALF.

By sample share, this clonotype is medium-sized (0.01 to 0.1%). This chain links TRBV7-9 with TRBJ1-3, with no clear D. Germline CDR1 is SEHNR and CDR2 is FQNEAQ (reference sequence). Trimming removed 0 bases from V and 1 base from J, with 4 bases in between. The CDR3 length is 14 residues. CDR3 protein: CASSLAGSGNTIYF. CDR3 in DNA: TGTGCCAGCAGCTTAGCAGGGTCTGGAAACACCATATATTTT.

This clonotype was detected many times. The chain employs TRBV7-9 and TRBJ1-2; 7 bases are a match to TRBD1. V was clipped by 5 bases and J by 5 bases; unmatched bases: 11. CDR1 is SEHNR and CDR2 is FQNEAQ in the germline V gene (reference sequence). The CDR3 contains 15 residues. CDR3 amino acids: CASSNPTGNSYGYTF. The CDR3 DNA is TGTGCCAGCAGCAACCCGACAGGGAACTCTTATGGCTACACCTTC.

A word on this clonotype: A much bigger clone sits one base away, suggesting this may be a read error. Here the CDR3 DNA reads TGTGCCAGCAGCCCCCCCGGGGCGGGAGCTGACACAGATACGCAGTATTTT. Encoded protein: CASSPPGAGADTDTQYF. The rearrangement links TRBV7-6 to TRBJ2-3; 7 bases align to TRBD2. Trimming cost V 5 bases and J 2 bases; bases outside gene matches: 13. CDR1 SGHVS and CDR2 FNYEAQ come from the germline V gene. This CDR3 contains 17 residues.

In the case of this clonotype: Germline and junction disagree at one end, which may indicate a read error. The J gene is TRBJ1-5, the V gene TRBV10-3, with TRBD1 matching over 9 bases. This CDR3 is 15 amino acids long. The V gene's germline CDR1 is ENHRY and CDR2 SYGVKD. Written as DNA, the CDR3 is TGTGCCAGCAGTTCGGGACAGGGTGGCAATCAGCCCCAGCATTTT. The encoded protein is CASSSGQGGNQPQHF.

This clonotype was seen ten or more times. The chain combines TRBV12-3 or TRBV12-4 with TRBJ2-3; 8 bases agree with TRBD2. The CDR3 loop spans 15 amino acids. V trimming: 3 bases; J trimming: 5 bases; junction bases outside the gene matches: 7. CDR3 sequence: CASSFGGRHGDTQYF. Written as DNA, the CDR3 is TGTGCCAGCAGTTTTGGCGGGAGGCATGGAGATACGCAGTATTTT.

This clonotype was seen repeatedly, ten times or more. The chain joins TRBV4-1 to TRBJ1-2; no reliable D call. Germline CDR1 MGHRA, CDR2 YSYEKL. Trimming pared 0 bases from V and 3 bases from J, leaving 11 bases between. This CDR3 comprises 15 residues. As DNA, the CDR3 is TGCGCCAGCAGCCAAGATGAAGGGTCCCACTATGGCTACACCTTC. Amino acids: CASSQDEGSHYGYTF.

This clonotype was counted only a few times. The chain combines TRBV18 with TRBJ1-4; a possible D gene is TRBD1 (5 bases). There are 18 residues in the CDR3. Trimming removed 3 bases at V and 6 bases at J, with 23 bases between. Germline loops: CDR1 KGHSH, CDR2 LQKENI. The CDR3 DNA sequence: TGTGCCAGCTCACCGGTAGACAGCCGAATCCTTACGGATGAAAAACTGTTTTTT. Protein: CASSPVDSRILTDEKLFF.

This clonotype was counted ten times or more. The CDR3 bases are TGTGCCAGCAGCTCGGGACAGCTAGACTATGGCTACACCTTC. Translating gives CASSSGQLDYGYTF. The rearrangement links TRBV7-9 to TRBJ1-2; 7 bases map to TRBD1. The germline V gene encodes CDR1 SEHNR and CDR2 FQNEAQ (reference sequence). V shed 4 bases, J shed 3 bases, and the junction held 5 bases outside the gene matches. This CDR3 is built from 14 residues.

This clonotype was detected ten times or more. The chain recombines TRBV7-9 with TRBJ1-4; D uncertain. The ends were cut back, 2 bases at V and 2 bases at J, with 12 bases in the middle. Germline V gene data show CDR1 as SEHNR and CDR2 as FQNEAQ (reference sequence). The CDR3 is 16 residues long. The CDR3 sequence: CASSLSRLNTNEKLFF. The CDR3 nucleotides read TGTGCCAGCAGCTTATCCCGACTTAATACTAATGAAAAACTGTTTTTT.

V and J are TRBV28 and TRBJ2-5, with 12 bases that match TRBD1. The junction had 3 bases not matched to a gene; V was cut back by 4 bases and J by 0 bases. This CDR3 is built from 16 residues. From germline, CDR1 is MDHEN and CDR2 SYDVKM. CDR3 region: CASSSGDRGHQETQYF. The DNA of the CDR3 is TGTGCCAGCAGTTCGGGGGACAGGGGGCACCAAGAGACCCAGTACTTC.

The gene calls are TRBV29-1 and TRBJ1-1, with 9 bases identical to TRBD1. The CDR3 loop spans 16 amino acids. The J segment lost 0 bases and the V segment lost 8 bases, leaving 13 bases of the junction unmatched. The germline V gene encodes CDR1 SQVTM and CDR2 ANQGSEA. The DNA for the CDR3 is TGCAGCTTAGATGACGACAGGGGGATGTTGAACACTGAAGCTTTCTTT. It yields the protein CSLDDDRGMLNTEAFF. Based on the CDR3 plus reference TRBV29-1 and TRBJ1-1, the full variable domain is SAVISQKPSRDICQRGTSLTIQCQVDSQVTMMFWYRQQPGQSLTLIATANQGSEATYESGFVIDKFPISRPNLTFSTLTVSNMSPEDSSIYLCSLDDDRGMLNTEAFFGQGTRLTVV.

The V gene is TRBV7-9, the J gene TRBJ2-2, with TRBD2 identical over 9 bases. CDR1 is SEHNR, CDR2 FQNEAQ, per germline (reference sequence). V was pared by 5 bases and J by 0 bases, with 7 bases of the junction left unmatched. There are 17 residues in the CDR3. CDR3 protein: CASSPLAGQTNTGELFF. In DNA, the CDR3 is TGTGCCAGCAGCCCTCTAGCGGGACAGACGAACACCGGGGAGCTGTTTTTT.

On this clonotype itself: A junction end diverges from the germline sequence, so it may reflect a read error. V and J are TRBV10-3 and TRBJ2-5; D gene ambiguous. CDR1 and CDR2 from the germline V gene are ENHRY and SYGVKD. CDR3 length equals 16 residues. The CDR3 bases are TGTGCCGTCAGTGGTCCGAGGCCTCTCCTCCGAGAGGCCCAGTACTTC. This gives the protein CAVSGPRPLLREAQYF.

Regarding this clonotype: Germline and junction disagree at one end, which may indicate a read error. The chain combines TRBV15 with TRBJ1-1, with no clear D. The length of the CDR3 is 13 residues. The V gene's germline CDR1 is LNHNV and CDR2 YYDKDF (reference sequence). The CDR3 spells CATSGDMNTEAFF. The CDR3 DNA reads TGTGCTACCAGCGGAGATATGAACACTGAAGCTTTCTTT.

Remarks on this clonotype: One base away lies a much larger clone, so this may be a sequencing read error. V is TRBV6-1 and J is TRBJ1-2; no clear D gene. CDR1 MNHNS and CDR2 SASEGT come from the germline V gene. CDR3 length: 14 amino acids. CDR3 sequence reads: CASSDFGSRDGYAF. The CDR3 region has the DNA TGTGCCAGCAGTGATTTTGGTTCGAGGGATGGCTACGCCTTC.

This rearrangement joins TRBV27 to TRBJ1-6, with D unclear. This CDR3 comprises 13 residues. Germline V gene lookup returns CDR1 MNHEY and CDR2 SMNVEV (reference sequence). The ends were cut back, 6 bases at V and 8 bases at J, with 11 bases in the middle. The CDR3 sequence: CASSYNGDSPLHF. DNA of the CDR3: TGTGCCAGCAGCTACAACGGGGATTCACCCCTCCACTTT.

This clonotype was counted ten times or more. This rearrangement joins TRBV29-1 to TRBJ2-3, with a possible D match to TRBD1 (5 bases). Germline CDR1 SQVTM, CDR2 ANQGSEA. This CDR3 comprises 13 residues. V lost 3 bases and J lost 2, with 9 bases in between. The CDR3 region is CSVDWGYTDTQYF. The CDR3 nucleotides are TGCAGCGTTGATTGGGGCTACACAGATACGCAGTATTTT.

The rearrangement uses TRBV6-2 or TRBV6-3 and TRBJ2-5, with 10 bases lining up with TRBD1. The germline V gene encodes CDR1 MNHEY and CDR2 SVGEGT. CDR3 length: 16 residues. V dropped 0 bases and J dropped 5; count of bases not matched to a gene: 6. CDR3 in amino acids: CASSYSGTGAGETQYF. The CDR3 DNA is TGTGCCAGCAGTTACTCAGGGACAGGGGCCGGGGAGACCCAGTACTTC.

This clonotype was observed a handful of times. A much larger clone differs by one base, so this may be a read error. The gene calls are TRBV10-3 and TRBJ2-5, with D perhaps matching TRBD2 (5 bases). This CDR3 has 15 amino acids. The germline CDR1 and CDR2 sequences are ENHRY and SYGVKD. In DNA, the CDR3 is TGTGCCACCAGTCGGCGCCCCCGACTACTAGAGACCCAGTACTTC. Protein sequence: CATSRRPRLLETQYF.

The chain joins TRBV9 to TRBJ1-3; D is undetermined. This CDR3 has 13 amino acids. Looked up from germline, CDR1 is SGDLS and CDR2 is YYNGEE. Between the trimmed V and J ends, which lost 4 bases and 5 bases, there was a span of 10 bases. The CDR3 DNA follows: TGTGCCAGCAGCTTGGTAGACCGAAACACCATATATTTT. Its translation: CASSLVDRNTIYF. Drawing the rest from reference TRBV9 and TRBJ1-3, the complete variable domain is DSGVTQTPKHLITATGQRVTLRCSPRSGDLSVYWYQQSLDQGLQFLIQYYNGEERAKGNILERFSAQQFPDLHSELNLSSLELGDSALYFCASSLVDRNTIYFGEGSWLTVV.

This clonotype has a count of ten or more. In nucleotides, the CDR3 is TGTGCCAGCAGCCTCGGACTAGCGGGAGTACACGAGCAGTACTTC. It codes for CASSLGLAGVHEQYF. The V gene is TRBV7-3, the J gene TRBJ2-7, with TRBD2 matching 13 bases. The CDR3 has 15 amino acids. Germline trimming cut 5 bases from V and 5 bases from J; bases unmatched to any gene: 6. Germline V gene lookup returns CDR1 SGHTA and CDR2 FQGTGA.

This clonotype appeared many times. The chain uses TRBV5-1 and TRBJ2-2, with TRBD2 matching 8 bases. Germline CDR1 and CDR2: SGHRS and YFSETQ. The length of the CDR3 is 16 residues. The V segment lost 4 bases and the J segment 7 bases; nucleotides outside the gene matches: 12. The CDR3 here is CASSLETSDWGGELFF. In nucleotides, the CDR3 is TGCGCCAGCAGCCTGGAGACTAGCGATTGGGGCGGGGAGCTGTTTTTT. Full variable domain (rest looked up from reference TRBV5-1 and TRBJ2-2): KAGVTQTPRYLIKTRGQQVTLSCSPISGHRSVSWYQQTPGQGLQFLFEYFSETQRNKGNFPGRFSGRQFSNSRSEMNVSTLELGDSALYLCASSLETSDWGGELFFGEGSRLTVL.

This clonotype was counted ten times or more. The J gene is TRBJ1-4, the V gene TRBV6-6; TRBD1 matches 7 bases. Losses at the gene ends were 6 bases for V and 7 bases for J; bases not matched to a gene: 14. The CDR3 spans 16 residues. Germline V gene sequence: CDR1 MNHNY, CDR2 SVGAGI (reference sequence). The CDR3 loop is CASSPGRDRRGEKLFF. CDR3 nucleotide sequence: TGTGCCAGCAGCCCCGGTCGGGACAGACGAGGTGAAAAACTGTTTTTT.

With regard to this clonotype: Possible read error: a much larger clone is one base away. The genes are TRBV20-1 and TRBJ2-3; D is possibly TRBD1 (7 bases). CDR1 and CDR2 (germline): DFQATT, SNEGSKA (reference sequence). This CDR3 is built from 13 residues. The CDR3 loop reads CSPLGGQSDTQCF. The CDR3 bases are TGCAGCCCCTTGGGGGGACAGTCAGATACGCAGTGTTTT.

The chain carries TRBV5-5 and TRBJ2-7; possibly TRBD1 for D (5 bases). The CDR3 spans 14 residues. The germline CDR1 and CDR2 sequences are SGHKS and YYEKEE (reference sequence). Trimming left V 0 bases short and J 2 bases short, with 9 bases between. CDR3 amino acids: CASSLATATYEQYF. DNA for the CDR3: TGTGCCAGCAGCTTGGCGACAGCAACCTACGAGCAGTACTTC.